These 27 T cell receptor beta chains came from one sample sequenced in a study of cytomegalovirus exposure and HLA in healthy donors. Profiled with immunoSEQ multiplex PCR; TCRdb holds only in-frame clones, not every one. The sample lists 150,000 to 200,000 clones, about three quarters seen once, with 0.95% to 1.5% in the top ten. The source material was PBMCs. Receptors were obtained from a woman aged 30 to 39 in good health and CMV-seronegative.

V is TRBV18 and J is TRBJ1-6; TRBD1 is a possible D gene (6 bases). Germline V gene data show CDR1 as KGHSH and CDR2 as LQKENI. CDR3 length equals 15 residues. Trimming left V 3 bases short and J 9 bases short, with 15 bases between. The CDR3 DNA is TGTGCCAGCTCACCCCGAGGGGGAGAGGCTTCACCCCTCCACTTT. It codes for CASSPRGGEASPLHF.

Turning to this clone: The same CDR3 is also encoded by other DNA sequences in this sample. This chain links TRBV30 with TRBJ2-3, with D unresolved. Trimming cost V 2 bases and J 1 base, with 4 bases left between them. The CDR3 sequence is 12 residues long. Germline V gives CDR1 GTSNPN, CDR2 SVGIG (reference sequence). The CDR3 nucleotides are TGTGCCTGGAGTAGAGGCACAGATACGCAGTATTTT. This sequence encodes CAWSRGTDTQYF.

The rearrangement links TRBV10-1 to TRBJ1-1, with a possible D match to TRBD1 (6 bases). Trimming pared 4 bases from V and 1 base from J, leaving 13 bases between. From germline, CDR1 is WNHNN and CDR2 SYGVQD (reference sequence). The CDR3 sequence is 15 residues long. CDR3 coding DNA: TGCGCCAGCAGTGGGGCAGGGGAAGGGAACACTGAAGCTTTCTTT. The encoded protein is CASSGAGEGNTEAFF.

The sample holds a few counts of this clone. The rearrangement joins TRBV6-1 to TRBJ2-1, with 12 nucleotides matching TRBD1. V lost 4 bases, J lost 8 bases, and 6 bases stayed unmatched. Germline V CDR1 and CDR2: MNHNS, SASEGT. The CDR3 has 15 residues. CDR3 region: CASSGGQGAVDEQFF. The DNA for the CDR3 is TGTGCCAGCAGTGGGGGACAGGGGGCGGTCGATGAGCAGTTCTTC.

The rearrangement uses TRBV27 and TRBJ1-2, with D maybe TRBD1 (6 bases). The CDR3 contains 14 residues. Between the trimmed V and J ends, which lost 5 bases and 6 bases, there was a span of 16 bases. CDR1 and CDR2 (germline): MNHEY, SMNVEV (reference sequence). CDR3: CASSTRSGGDGYTF. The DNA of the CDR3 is TGTGCCAGCAGTACACGATCGGGGGGCGATGGCTACACCTTC.

The CDR3 DNA is TGTGCCAGCAGTTACTCGATGGTAGGCGGGGAGAATGAGCAGTTCTTC. This codes for CASSYSMVGGENEQFF. The rearrangement uses TRBV6-5 and TRBJ2-1; TRBD2 might be the D (6 bases). V lost 0 bases, J lost 7 bases, and 16 bases lay in between. CDR1 is MNHEY and CDR2 is SVGAGI in the germline V gene. CDR3 length equals 16 residues.

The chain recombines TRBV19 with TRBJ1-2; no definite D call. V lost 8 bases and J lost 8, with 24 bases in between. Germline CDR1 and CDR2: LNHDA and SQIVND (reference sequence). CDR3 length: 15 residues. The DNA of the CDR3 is TGTGCCAGTCAATTATGGGAGGGCAGGCAGTACGGCTACACCTTC. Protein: CASQLWEGRQYGYTF.

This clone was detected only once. The CDR3 DNA reads TGTGCCAGCAGCCCCCTGGGGGGGATGAACACTGAAGCTTTCTTT. This translates into CASSPLGGMNTEAFF. The rearrangement joins TRBV9 to TRBJ1-1; tentatively, D is TRBD1 (5 bases). The germline gives CDR1 SGDLS, CDR2 YYNGEE. The CDR3 is 15 amino acids. The V end was cut by 4 bases, the J end by 0 bases, with 13 bases between.

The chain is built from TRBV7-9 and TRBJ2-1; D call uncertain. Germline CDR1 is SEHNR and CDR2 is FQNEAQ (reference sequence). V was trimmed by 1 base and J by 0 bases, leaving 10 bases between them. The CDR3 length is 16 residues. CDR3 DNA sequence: TGTGCCAGCAGCTTAGTGGTAGCCCGCTCCTACAATGAGCAGTTCTTC. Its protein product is CASSLVVARSYNEQFF.

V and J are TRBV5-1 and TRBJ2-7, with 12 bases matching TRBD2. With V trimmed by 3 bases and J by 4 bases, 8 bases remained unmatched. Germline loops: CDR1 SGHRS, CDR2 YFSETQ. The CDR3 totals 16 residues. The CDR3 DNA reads TGCGCCAGCAGCTCCTTGATGACTAGCGGGAGATACGAGCAGTACTTC. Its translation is CASSSLMTSGRYEQYF.

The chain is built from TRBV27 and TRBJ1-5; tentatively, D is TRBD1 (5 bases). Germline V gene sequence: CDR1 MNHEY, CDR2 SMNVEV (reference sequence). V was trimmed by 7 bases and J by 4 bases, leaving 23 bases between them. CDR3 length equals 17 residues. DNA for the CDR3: TGTGCCAGCAACTTAGGAGGGGTACTTAGTTCTAATCAGCCCCAGCATTTT. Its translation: CASNLGGVLSSNQPQHF.

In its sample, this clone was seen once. Here the CDR3 reads CAWSVGGRGQPQHF. The CDR3, as DNA: TGTGCCTGGAGTGTAGGCGGGAGGGGTCAGCCCCAGCATTTT. The chain employs TRBV30 and TRBJ1-5; the D gene is possibly TRBD1 (5 bases). The CDR3 covers 14 residues. Germline V gene lookup returns CDR1 GTSNPN and CDR2 SVGIG (reference sequence). Trimming pared 0 bases from V and 6 bases from J, leaving 12 bases between.

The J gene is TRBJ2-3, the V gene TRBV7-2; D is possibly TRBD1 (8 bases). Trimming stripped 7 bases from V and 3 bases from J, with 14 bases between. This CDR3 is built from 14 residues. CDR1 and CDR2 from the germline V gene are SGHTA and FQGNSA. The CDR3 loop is CASNDRGGTDTQYF. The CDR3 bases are TGTGCCAGCAACGACAGGGGAGGGACAGATACGCAGTATTTT. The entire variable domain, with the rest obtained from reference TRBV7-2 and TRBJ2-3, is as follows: GAGVSQSPSNKVTEKGKDVELRCDPISGHTALYWYRQSLGQGLEFLIYFQGNSAPDKSGLPSDRFSAERTGGSVSTLTIQRTQQEDSAVYLCASNDRGGTDTQYFGPGTRLTVL.

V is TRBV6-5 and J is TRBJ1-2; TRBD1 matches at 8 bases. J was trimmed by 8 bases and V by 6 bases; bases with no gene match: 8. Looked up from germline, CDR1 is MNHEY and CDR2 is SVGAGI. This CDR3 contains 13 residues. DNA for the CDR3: TGTGCCAGCAGGCCGTGGACAGGGTTCGGCTACACCTTC. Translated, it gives CASRPWTGFGYTF.

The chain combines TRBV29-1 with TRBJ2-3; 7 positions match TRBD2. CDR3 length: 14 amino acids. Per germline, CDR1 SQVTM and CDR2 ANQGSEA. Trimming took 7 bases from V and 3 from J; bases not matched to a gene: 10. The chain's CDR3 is CSARPGGGTDTQYF. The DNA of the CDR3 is TGCAGCGCCAGGCCTGGGGGGGGGACAGATACGCAGTATTTT.

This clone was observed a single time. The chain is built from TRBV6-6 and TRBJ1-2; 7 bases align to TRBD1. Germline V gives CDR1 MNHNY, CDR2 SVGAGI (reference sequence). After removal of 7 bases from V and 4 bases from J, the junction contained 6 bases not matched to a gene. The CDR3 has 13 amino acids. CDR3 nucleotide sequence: TGTGCCAGCACCGCCGGGACAGCCTATGGCTACACCTTC. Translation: CASTAGTAYGYTF.

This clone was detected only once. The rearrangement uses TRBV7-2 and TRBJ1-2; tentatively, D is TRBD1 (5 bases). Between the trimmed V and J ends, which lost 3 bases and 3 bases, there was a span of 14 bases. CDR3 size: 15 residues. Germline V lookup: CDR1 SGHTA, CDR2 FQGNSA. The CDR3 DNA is TGTGCCAGCAGCTTGATTGGGGCGCCTGACTATGGCTACACCTTC. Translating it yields CASSLIGAPDYGYTF.

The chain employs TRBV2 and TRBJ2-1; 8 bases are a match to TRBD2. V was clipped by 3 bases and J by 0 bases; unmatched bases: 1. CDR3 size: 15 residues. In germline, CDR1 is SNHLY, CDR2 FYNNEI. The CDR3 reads CASSERGASYNEQFF. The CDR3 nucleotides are TGTGCCAGCAGTGAGCGGGGGGCCTCCTACAATGAGCAGTTCTTC.

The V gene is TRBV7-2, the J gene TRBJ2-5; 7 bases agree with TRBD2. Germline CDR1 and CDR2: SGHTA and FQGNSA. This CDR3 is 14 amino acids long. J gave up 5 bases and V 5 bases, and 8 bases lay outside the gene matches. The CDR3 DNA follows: TGTGCCAGCAGCCCGGGCCGGCGGGGGGAGACCCAGTACTTC. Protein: CASSPGRRGETQYF.

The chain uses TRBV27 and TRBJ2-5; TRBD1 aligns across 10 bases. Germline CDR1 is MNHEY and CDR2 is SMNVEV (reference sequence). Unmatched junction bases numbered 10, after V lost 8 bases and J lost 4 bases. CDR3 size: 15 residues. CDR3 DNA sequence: TGTGCCAGCCGAAAGGACAGGGGGAGAGGAGAGACCCAGTACTTC. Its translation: CASRKDRGRGETQYF.

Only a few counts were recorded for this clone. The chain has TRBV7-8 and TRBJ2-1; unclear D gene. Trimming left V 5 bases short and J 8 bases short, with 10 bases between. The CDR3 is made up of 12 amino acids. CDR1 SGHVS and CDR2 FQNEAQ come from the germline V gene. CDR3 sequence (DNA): TGTGCCAGCAGCCCTTCTTCCGATGAGCAGTTCTTC. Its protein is CASSPSSDEQFF.

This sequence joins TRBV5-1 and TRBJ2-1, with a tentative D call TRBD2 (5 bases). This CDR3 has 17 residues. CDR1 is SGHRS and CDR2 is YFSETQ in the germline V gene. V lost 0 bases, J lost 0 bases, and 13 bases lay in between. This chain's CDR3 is CASSLGGRFTSYNEQFF. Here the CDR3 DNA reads TGCGCCAGCAGCTTGGGCGGGCGGTTCACCTCCTACAATGAGCAGTTCTTC.

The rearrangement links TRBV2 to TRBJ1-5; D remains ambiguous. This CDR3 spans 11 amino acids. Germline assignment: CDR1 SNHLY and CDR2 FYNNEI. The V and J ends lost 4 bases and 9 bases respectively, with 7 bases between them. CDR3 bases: TGTGCCAGCAGTGTTGCAGGGCCCCAGCATTTT. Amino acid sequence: CASSVAGPQHF. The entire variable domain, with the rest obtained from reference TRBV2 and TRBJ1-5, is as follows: EPEVTQTPSHQVTQMGQEVILRCVPISNHLYFYWYRQILGQKVEFLVSFYNNEISEKSEIFDDQFSVERPDGSNFTLKIRSTKLEDSAMYFCASSVAGPQHFGDGTRLSIL.

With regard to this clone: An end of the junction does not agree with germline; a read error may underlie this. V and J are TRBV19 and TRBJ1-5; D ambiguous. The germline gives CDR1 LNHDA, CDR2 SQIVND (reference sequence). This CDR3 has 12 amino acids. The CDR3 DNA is TGTGCCGGTAGCGTAGGCAATCAGCCCCAGCATTTT. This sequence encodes CAGSVGNQPQHF.

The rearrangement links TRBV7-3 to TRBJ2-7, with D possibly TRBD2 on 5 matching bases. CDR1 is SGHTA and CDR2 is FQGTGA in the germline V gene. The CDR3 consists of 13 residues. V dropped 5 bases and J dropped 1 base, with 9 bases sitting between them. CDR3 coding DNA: TGTGCCAGCAGCCGCAGCGGATCCTACGAGCAGTACTTC. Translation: CASSRSGSYEQYF.

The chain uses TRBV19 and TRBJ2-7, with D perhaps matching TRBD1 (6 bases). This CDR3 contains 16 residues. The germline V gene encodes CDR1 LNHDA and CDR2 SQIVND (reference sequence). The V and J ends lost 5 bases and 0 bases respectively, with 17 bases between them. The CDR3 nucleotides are TGTGCCAGTAGTTTGGGCACGAGGGGGAACTCCTACGAGCAGTACTTC. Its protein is CASSLGTRGNSYEQYF.

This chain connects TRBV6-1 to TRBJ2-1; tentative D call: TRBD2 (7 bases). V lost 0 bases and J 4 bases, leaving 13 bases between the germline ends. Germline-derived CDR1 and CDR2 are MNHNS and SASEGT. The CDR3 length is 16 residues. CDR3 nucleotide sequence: TGTGCCAGCAGTGAAGCCCCGCGGGGGCCGTACAATGAGCAGTTCTTC. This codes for CASSEAPRGPYNEQFF.